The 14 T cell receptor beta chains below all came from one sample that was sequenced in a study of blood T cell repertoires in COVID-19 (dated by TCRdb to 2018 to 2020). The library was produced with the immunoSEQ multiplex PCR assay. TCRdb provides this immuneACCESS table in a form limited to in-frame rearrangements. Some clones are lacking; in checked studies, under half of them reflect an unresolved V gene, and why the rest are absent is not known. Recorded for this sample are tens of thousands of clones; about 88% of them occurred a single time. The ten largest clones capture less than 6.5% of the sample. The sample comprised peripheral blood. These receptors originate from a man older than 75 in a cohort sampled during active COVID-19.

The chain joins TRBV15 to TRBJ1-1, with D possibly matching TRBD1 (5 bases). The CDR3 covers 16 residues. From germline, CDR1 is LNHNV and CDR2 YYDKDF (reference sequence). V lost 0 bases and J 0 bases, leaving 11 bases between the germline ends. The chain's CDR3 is CATSRDRQLVNTEAFF. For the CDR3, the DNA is TGTGCCACCAGCAGAGATCGACAGCTAGTGAACACTGAAGCTTTCTTT.

In DNA, the CDR3 is TGTGCCAGCAGAACCGGGACAGGGAACCATCAGCCCCAGCATTTT. It codes for CASRTGTGNHQPQHF. The chain is built from TRBV28 and TRBJ1-5; 9 bases match TRBD1. CDR3 length: 15 residues. With 6 bases clipped from V and 5 bases from J, the junction kept 8 bases outside the gene matches. Germline lookup yields CDR1 MDHEN and CDR2 SYDVKM. The variable domain in full, completed from reference TRBV28 and TRBJ1-5, reads DVKVTQSSRYLVKRTGEKVFLECVQDMDHENMFWYRQDPGLGLRLIYFSYDVKMKEKGDIPEGYSVSREKKERFSLILESASTNQTSMYLCASRTGTGNHQPQHFGDGTRLSIL.

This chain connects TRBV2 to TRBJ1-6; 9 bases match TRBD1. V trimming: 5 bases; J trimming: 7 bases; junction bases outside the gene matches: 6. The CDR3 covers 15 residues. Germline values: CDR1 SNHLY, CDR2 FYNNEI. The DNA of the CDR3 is TGTGCCAGCAGTCGGGACAGGGCCCAAAATTCACCCCTCCACTTT. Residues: CASSRDRAQNSPLHF.

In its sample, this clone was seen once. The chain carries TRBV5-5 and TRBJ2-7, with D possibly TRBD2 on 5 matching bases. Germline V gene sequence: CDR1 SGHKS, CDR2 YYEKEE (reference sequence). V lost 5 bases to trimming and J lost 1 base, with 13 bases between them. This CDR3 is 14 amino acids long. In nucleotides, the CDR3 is TGTGCCAGCAGTCCCACTCGGGGTTCCTACGAGCAGTACTTC. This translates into CASSPTRGSYEQYF.

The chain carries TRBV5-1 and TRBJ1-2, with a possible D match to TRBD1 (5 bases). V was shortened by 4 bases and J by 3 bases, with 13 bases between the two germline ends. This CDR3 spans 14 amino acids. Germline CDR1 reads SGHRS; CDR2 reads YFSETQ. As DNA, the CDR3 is TGCGCCAGCAGCCCCCCGGGGGTCCACTATGGCTACACCTTC. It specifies CASSPPGVHYGYTF.

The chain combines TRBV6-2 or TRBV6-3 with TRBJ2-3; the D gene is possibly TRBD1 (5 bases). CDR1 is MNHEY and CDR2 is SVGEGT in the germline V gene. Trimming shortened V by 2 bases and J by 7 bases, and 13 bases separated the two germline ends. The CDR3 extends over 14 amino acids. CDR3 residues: CASSYGNRQNTQYF. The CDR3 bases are TGTGCCAGCAGTTACGGCAATAGACAGAATACGCAGTATTTT.

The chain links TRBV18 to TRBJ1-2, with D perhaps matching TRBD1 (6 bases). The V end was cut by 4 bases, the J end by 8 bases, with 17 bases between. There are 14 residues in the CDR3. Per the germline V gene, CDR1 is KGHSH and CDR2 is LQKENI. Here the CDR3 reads CASSLSGTPEGYTF. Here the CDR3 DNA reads TGTGCCAGCTCACTTTCCGGGACACCCGAGGGCTACACCTTC.

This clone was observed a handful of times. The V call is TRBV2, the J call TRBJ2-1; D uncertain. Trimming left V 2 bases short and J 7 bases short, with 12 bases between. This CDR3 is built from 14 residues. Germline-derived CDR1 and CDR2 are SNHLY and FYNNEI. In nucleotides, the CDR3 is TGTGCCAGCAGTGAAATTCTAGTATCAAATGAGCAGTTCTTC. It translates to CASSEILVSNEQFF.

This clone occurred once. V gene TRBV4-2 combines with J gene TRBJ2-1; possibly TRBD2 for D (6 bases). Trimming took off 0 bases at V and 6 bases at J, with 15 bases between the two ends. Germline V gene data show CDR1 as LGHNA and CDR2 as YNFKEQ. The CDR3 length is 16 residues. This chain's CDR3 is CASSQDLTRGINEQFF. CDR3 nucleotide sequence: TGTGCCAGCAGCCAAGATCTCACACGCGGGATCAATGAGCAGTTCTTC.

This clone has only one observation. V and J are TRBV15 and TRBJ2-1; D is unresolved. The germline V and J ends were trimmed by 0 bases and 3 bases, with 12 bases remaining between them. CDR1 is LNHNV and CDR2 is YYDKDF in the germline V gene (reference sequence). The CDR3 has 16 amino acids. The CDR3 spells CATSREGITIYNEQFF. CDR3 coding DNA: TGTGCCACCAGCAGAGAGGGCATCACCATCTACAATGAGCAGTTCTTC.

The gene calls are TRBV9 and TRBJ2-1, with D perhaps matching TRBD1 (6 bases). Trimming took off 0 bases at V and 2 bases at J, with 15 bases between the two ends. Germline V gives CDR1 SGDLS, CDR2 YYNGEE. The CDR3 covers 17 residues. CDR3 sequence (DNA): TGTGCCAGCAGCGTAGGTATCCAGGACAGAGCCTACAATGAGCAGTTCTTC. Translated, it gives CASSVGIQDRAYNEQFF.

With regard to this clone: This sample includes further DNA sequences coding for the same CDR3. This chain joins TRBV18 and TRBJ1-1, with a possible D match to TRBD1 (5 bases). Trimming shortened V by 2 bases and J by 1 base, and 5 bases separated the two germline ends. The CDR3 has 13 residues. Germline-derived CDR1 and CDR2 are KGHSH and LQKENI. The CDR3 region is CASSPGQNTEAFF. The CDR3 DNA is TGTGCCAGCTCACCAGGACAGAACACTGAAGCTTTCTTT.

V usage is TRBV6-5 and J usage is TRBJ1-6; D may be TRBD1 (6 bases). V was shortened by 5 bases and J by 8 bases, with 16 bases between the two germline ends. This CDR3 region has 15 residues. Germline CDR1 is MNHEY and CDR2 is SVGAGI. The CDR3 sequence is CASSPLQGSHSPLHF. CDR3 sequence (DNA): TGTGCCAGCAGTCCCTTACAGGGTAGTCATTCACCCCTCCACTTT.

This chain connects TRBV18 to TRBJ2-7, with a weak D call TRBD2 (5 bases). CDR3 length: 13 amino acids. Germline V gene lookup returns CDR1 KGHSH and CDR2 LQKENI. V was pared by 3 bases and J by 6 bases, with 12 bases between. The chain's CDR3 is CASSPSRAAEQYF. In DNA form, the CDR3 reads TGTGCCAGCTCACCCTCGAGGGCCGCCGAGCAGTACTTC.